The 19 T cell receptor beta chains in this list originate from one sample, sequenced in a study of shared clonotypes between healthy human individuals. Clones were sequenced by immunoSEQ multiplex PCR, and TCRdb holds only the in-frame ones, with some missing. Here the sample spans over a million clones, 65% to 75% being singletons. Specimen: memory CD4+ T cells sorted from blood. Subset defined: CD45RA-negative fraction. These receptors were obtained from a man between 18 and 29 years old in good health.

Only a few counts were recorded for this clone. The CDR3 DNA is TGTGCCAGCAGCCCATACACGACAGGGGGTTTTGGTTCACCCCTCCACTTT. This encodes CASSPYTTGGFGSPLHF. This chain joins TRBV7-9 and TRBJ1-6, with 9 bases matching TRBD1. The CDR3 length is 17 residues. V was clipped by 5 bases and J by 9 bases; unmatched bases: 14. CDR1 SEHNR and CDR2 FQNEAQ come from the germline V gene (reference sequence).

The V call is TRBV11-2, the J call TRBJ2-1; 11 nucleotides agree with TRBD2. Germline V CDR1 and CDR2: SGHAT, FQNNGV. The CDR3 runs 18 residues. With V trimmed by 0 bases and J by 4 bases, 8 bases remained unmatched. CDR3 DNA: TGTGCCAGCAGCTTAGATCCTCTAGCGGGGGGCCGATACAATGAGCAGTTCTTC. This sequence encodes CASSLDPLAGGRYNEQFF.

Regarding this clone: This specimen includes other DNA sequences encoding the same CDR3. The chain has TRBV7-2 and TRBJ1-5, with 8 positions matching TRBD1. CDR1 and CDR2 from the germline V gene are SGHTA and FQGNSA. Trimming cost V 4 bases and J 11 bases; bases outside gene matches: 4. The CDR3 is made up of 12 amino acids. CDR3 protein: CASSSRQGTQHF. DNA of the CDR3: TGTGCCAGCAGCTCTCGACAGGGGACCCAGCATTTT.

The chain employs TRBV27 and TRBJ2-3, with TRBD2 matching over 7 bases. The CDR3 consists of 14 residues. V was pared by 9 bases and J by 2 bases, with 8 bases of the junction left unmatched. Germline V gives CDR1 MNHEY, CDR2 SMNVEV (reference sequence). CDR3 nucleotides: TGTGCCAGTTCGCGGGGGTCCCTCACAGATACGCAGTATTTT. This translates into CASSRGSLTDTQYF.

The V and J genes are TRBV2 and TRBJ1-4; D is uncertain. From germline, CDR1 is SNHLY and CDR2 FYNNEI. The germline V and J ends were trimmed by 4 bases and 4 bases, with 10 bases remaining between them. This CDR3 is built from 14 residues. DNA of the CDR3: TGTGCCAGCAGTGGACGGATGCTTAATGAAAAACTGTTTTTT. This gives the protein CASSGRMLNEKLFF.

The V call is TRBV7-2, the J call TRBJ2-1; 9 bases fit TRBD2. Looked up from germline, CDR1 is SGHTA and CDR2 is FQGNSA. The CDR3 sequence is 16 residues long. J gave up 1 base and V 11 bases, and 12 bases lay outside the gene matches. DNA of the CDR3: TGTGCCTCCCTAGCTGGGCGGGGGGGTTCCTACAATGAGCAGTTCTTC. As protein: CASLAGRGGSYNEQFF. Using reference TRBV7-2 and TRBJ2-1 for the parts outside the CDR3, the full variable domain is GAGVSQSPSNKVTEKGKDVELRCDPISGHTALYWYRQSLGQGLEFLIYFQGNSAPDKSGLPSDRFSAERTGGSVSTLTIQRTQQEDSAVYLCASLAGRGGSYNEQFFGPGTRLTVL.

This chain uses TRBV30 with TRBJ2-7, with TRBD1 identical over 12 bases. The CDR3 consists of 14 residues. CDR1 GTSNPN and CDR2 SVGIG come from the germline V gene (reference sequence). V lost 8 bases and J lost 7; bases outside the gene matches: 12. For the CDR3, the DNA is TGTGCCGGCCACCGGGACAGGGGGCTGGGGGAGCAGTACTTC. It codes for CAGHRDRGLGEQYF. Looking up the rest from reference TRBV30 and TRBJ2-7 gives the full variable domain: SQTIHQWPATLVQPVGSPLSLECTVEGTSNPNLYWYRQAAGRGLQLLFYSVGIGQISSEVPQNLSASRPQDRQFILSSKKLLLSDSGFYLCAGHRDRGLGEQYFGPGTRLTVT.

The gene calls are TRBV2 and TRBJ2-4; perhaps TRBD1 as D (7 bases). V was shortened by 5 bases and J by 6 bases, with 14 bases between the two germline ends. The CDR3 totals 14 residues. Germline V gives CDR1 SNHLY, CDR2 FYNNEI. The CDR3 nucleotides read TGTGCCAGCAGTCTGGAGGGACAGTCAAACATTCAGTACTTC. Protein product: CASSLEGQSNIQYF.

The rearrangement uses TRBV6-5 and TRBJ2-7; 12 bases are a match to TRBD1. V was pared by 6 bases and J by 2 bases, with 5 bases of the junction left unmatched. Germline CDR1 MNHEY, CDR2 SVGAGI. This CDR3 has 15 residues. This CDR3 is CASRKGQGATYEQYF. In DNA form, the CDR3 reads TGTGCCAGCAGAAAGGGACAGGGGGCGACCTACGAGCAGTACTTC.

The genes are TRBV2 and TRBJ2-3; D gene unclear. Trimming removed 3 bases at V and 0 bases at J, with 7 bases between. Germline V CDR1 and CDR2: SNHLY, FYNNEI. This CDR3 has 14 residues. CDR3 loop: CASSEWASTDTQYF. CDR3 nucleotides: TGTGCCAGCAGTGAGTGGGCAAGCACAGATACGCAGTATTTT.

CDR3 DNA: TGTGCCAGCAGAGACCTAGGCACTGAAGCTTTCTTT. Its translation: CASRDLGTEAFF. This chain uses TRBV7-9 with TRBJ1-1; D is ambiguous. The CDR3 extends over 12 amino acids. CDR1 and CDR2 from the germline V gene are SEHNR and FQNEAQ (reference sequence). V lost 6 bases and J 4 bases, leaving 9 bases between the germline ends.

Comments on this clone: This sample also contains other DNA sequences that code for the same CDR3. V gene TRBV5-1 combines with J gene TRBJ2-5; the match to TRBD1 covers 9 bases. The CDR3 consists of 14 residues. Germline CDR1 is SGHRS and CDR2 is YFSETQ. V gave up 2 bases and J gave up 3 bases; unmatched junction bases: 2. The CDR3 coding sequence is TGCGCCAGCAGCTTTGGGACAGGGAAAGAGACCCAGTACTTC. Protein product: CASSFGTGKETQYF.

This clone showed up just a few times. This chain connects TRBV5-4 to TRBJ2-2; TRBD2 might be the D (6 bases). Trimming removed 0 bases at V and 1 base at J, with 10 bases between. CDR3 size: 16 residues. Germline-derived CDR1 and CDR2 are SGHNT and YYREEE (reference sequence). CDR3 DNA sequence: TGTGCCAGCAGCTTGGTGGGTAGCGGGAACACCGGGGAGCTGTTTTTT. Its protein is CASSLVGSGNTGELFF.

The chain is built from TRBV9 and TRBJ1-1, with TRBD1 identical over 7 bases. CDR1 is SGDLS, CDR2 YYNGEE, per germline. Trimming removed 4 bases from V and 1 base from J; junction bases left unmatched: 28. This CDR3 contains 22 residues. CDR3 sequence reads: CASSPRGGGVGARGGRNTEAFF. In nucleotides, the CDR3 is TGTGCCAGCAGCCCCCGTGGAGGGGGCGTGGGGGCGCGGGGCGGGCGGAACACTGAAGCTTTCTTT.

This clone was picked up a small number of times. The chain recombines TRBV7-2 with TRBJ2-4; 10 nucleotides agree with TRBD2. Germline assignment: CDR1 SGHTA and CDR2 FQGNSA. The CDR3 length is 19 residues. V gave up 5 bases and J gave up 0 bases; unmatched junction bases: 13. The CDR3 coding sequence is TGTGCCAGCAGCAAAAATAGCGGGGGGATGAACATAGCCAAAAACATTCAGTACTTC. Protein product: CASSKNSGGMNIAKNIQYF.

The chain joins TRBV10-2 to TRBJ1-5, with D possibly being TRBD1 (5 bases). This CDR3 has 15 amino acids. Germline V gives CDR1 WSHSY, CDR2 SAAADI. The ends were cut back, 7 bases at V and 5 bases at J, with 18 bases in the middle. CDR3 in DNA: TGCGCCAGCACCCCCTATTGGGAGGGACATCAGCCCCAGCATTTT. It specifies CASTPYWEGHQPQHF.

The genes are TRBV5-4 and TRBJ2-3, with D uncertain. The V end was cut by 4 bases, the J end by 0 bases, with 9 bases between. The CDR3 covers 14 residues. CDR1 SGHNT and CDR2 YYREEE come from the germline V gene (reference sequence). CDR3 DNA: TGTGCCAGCAGCCCCAGACTGAGCACAGATACGCAGTATTTT. This gives the protein CASSPRLSTDTQYF.

V gene TRBV10-2 combines with J gene TRBJ2-5; D not certain. The CDR3 spans 12 residues. The V end lost 6 bases, the J end lost 5 bases, and 10 bases lay between the germline ends. From germline, CDR1 is WSHSY and CDR2 SAAADI. CDR3 in amino acids: CASRRQQETQYF. The CDR3 DNA reads as TGCGCCAGCAGGCGGCAGCAGGAGACCCAGTACTTC.

This clone was detected only once. V usage is TRBV11-3 and J usage is TRBJ2-5; D may match TRBD1 or TRBD2 (7 bases each). The CDR3 is 14 residues long. CDR1 is SGHNT and CDR2 is YENEEA in the germline V gene. V was clipped by 2 bases and J by 5 bases, with 12 bases between them. CDR3 in DNA: TGTGCCAGCAGCTTATCAGGGGGGGCCGAGACCCAGTACTTC. Translated: CASSLSGGAETQYF.